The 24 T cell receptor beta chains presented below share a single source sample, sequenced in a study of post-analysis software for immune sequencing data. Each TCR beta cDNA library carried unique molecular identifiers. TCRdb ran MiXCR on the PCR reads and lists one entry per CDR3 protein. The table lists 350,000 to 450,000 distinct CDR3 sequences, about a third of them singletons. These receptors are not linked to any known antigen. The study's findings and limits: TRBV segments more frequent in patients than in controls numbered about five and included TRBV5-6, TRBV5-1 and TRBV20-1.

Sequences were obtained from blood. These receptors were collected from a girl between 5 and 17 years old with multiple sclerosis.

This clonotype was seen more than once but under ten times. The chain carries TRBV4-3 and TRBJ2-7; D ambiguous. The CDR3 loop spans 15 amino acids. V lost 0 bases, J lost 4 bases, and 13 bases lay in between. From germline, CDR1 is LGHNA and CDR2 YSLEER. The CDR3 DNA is TGCGCCAGCAGCCAAGATCTGGGCCAGAGGTACGAGCAGTACTTC. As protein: CASSQDLGQRYEQYF.

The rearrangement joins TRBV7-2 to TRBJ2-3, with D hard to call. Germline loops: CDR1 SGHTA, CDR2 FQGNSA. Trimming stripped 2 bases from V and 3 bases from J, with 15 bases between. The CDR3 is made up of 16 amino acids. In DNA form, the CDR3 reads TGTGCCAGCAGCTTAAAGCCGCTCCAGAGAACAGATACGCAGTATTTT. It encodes CASSLKPLQRTDTQYF.

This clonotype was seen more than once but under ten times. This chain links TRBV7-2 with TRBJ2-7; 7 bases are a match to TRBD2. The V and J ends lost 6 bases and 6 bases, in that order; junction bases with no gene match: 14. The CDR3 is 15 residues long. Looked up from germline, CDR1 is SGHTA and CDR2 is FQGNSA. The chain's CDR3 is CASRPPGLVEGEQYF. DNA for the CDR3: TGTGCCAGCAGGCCCCCAGGACTAGTGGAGGGCGAGCAGTACTTC.

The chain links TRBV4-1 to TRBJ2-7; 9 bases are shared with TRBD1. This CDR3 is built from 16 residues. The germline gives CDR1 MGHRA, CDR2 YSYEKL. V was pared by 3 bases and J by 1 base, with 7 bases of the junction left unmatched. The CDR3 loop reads CASSQGDRATSYEQYF. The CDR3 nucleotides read TGCGCCAGCAGCCAGGGGGACAGGGCCACTTCCTACGAGCAGTACTTC.

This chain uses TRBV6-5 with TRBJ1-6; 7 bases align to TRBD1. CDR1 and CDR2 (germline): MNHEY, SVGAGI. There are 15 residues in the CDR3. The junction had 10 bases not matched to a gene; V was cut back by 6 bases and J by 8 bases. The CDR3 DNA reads TGTGCCAGCAGCCGCGACAGGGATAAAGATTCACCCCTCCACTTT. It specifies CASSRDRDKDSPLHF.

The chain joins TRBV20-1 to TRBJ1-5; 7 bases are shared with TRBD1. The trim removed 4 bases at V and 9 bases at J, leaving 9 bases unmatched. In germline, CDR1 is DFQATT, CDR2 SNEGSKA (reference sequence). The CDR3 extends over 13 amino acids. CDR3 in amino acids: CSANTGAGSPQHF. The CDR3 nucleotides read TGCAGTGCTAATACAGGGGCCGGGTCGCCCCAGCATTTT.

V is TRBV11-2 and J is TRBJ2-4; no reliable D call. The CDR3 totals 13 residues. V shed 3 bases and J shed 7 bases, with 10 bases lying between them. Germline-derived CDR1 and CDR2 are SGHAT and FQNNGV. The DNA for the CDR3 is TGTGCCAGCAGCTTTGACGAATGGAACATTCAGTACTTC. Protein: CASSFDEWNIQYF.

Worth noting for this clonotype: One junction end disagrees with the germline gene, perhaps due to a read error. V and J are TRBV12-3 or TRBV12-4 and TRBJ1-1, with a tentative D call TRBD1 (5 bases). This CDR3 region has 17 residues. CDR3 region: CASSLGGWEGLNTEAFF. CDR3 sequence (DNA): TGTGCCAGCAGTTTAGGGGGGTGGGAGGGGTTGAACACCGAAGCTTTCTTT.

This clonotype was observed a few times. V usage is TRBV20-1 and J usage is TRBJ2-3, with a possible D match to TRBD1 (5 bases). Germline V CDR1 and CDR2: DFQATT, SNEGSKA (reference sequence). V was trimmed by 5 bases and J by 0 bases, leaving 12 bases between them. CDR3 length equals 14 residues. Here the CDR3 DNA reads TGCAGTGCTCCAACAGGCCCTAGCACAGATACGCAGTATTTT. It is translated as CSAPTGPSTDTQYF.

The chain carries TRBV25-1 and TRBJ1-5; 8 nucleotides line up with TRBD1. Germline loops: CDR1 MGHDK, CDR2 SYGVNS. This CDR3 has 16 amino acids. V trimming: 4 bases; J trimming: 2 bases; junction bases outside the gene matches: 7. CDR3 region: CASSATGQGGNQPQHF. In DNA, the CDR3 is TGTGCCAGCAGTGCAACCGGACAGGGAGGCAATCAGCCCCAGCATTTT. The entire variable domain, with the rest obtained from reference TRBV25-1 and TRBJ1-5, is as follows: EADIYQTPRYLVIGTGKKITLECSQTMGHDKMYWYQQDPGMELHLIHYSYGVNSTEKGDLSSESTVSRIRTEHFPLTLESARPSHTSQYLCASSATGQGGNQPQHFGDGTRLSIL.

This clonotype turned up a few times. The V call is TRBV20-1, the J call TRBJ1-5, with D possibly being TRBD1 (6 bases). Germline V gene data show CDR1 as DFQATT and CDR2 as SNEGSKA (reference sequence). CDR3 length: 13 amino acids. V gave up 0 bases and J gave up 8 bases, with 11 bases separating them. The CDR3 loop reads CSARDIQGEPQHF. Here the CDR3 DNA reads TGCAGTGCTAGAGATATACAGGGCGAGCCCCAGCATTTT.

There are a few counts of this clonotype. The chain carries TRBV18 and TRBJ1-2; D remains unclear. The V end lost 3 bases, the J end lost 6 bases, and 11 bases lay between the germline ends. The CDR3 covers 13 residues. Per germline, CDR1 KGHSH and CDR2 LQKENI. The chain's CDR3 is CASSPARENGYTF. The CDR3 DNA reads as TGTGCCAGCTCACCGGCGAGGGAGAATGGCTACACCTTC.

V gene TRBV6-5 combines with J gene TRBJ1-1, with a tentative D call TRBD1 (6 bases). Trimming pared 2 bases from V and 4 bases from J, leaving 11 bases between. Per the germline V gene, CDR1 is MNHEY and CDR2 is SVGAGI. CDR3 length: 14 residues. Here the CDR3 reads CASSYELQGTEAFF. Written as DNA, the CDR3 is TGTGCCAGCAGTTACGAGTTACAGGGCACTGAAGCTTTCTTT.

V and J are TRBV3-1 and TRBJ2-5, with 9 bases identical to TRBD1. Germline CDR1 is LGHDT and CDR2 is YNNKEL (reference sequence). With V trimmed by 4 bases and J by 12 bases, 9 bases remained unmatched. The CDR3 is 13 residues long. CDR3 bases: TGTGCCAGCAGCCCGACCGGGACAGGGATGAAGTACTTC. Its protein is CASSPTGTGMKYF.

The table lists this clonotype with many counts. CDR3: CASSTGSSYNEQFF. The CDR3 DNA reads as TGTGCCAGCAGCACAGGGAGCTCCTACAATGAGCAGTTCTTC. V and J are TRBV7-3 and TRBJ2-1, with TRBD1 as a possible D gene (6 bases). Germline V gives CDR1 SGHTA, CDR2 FQGTGA. V was cut by 5 bases and J by 0 bases, with 8 bases left in between. There are 14 residues in the CDR3. Full variable domain (missing parts from reference TRBV7-3 and TRBJ2-1): GAGVSQTPSNKVTEKGKYVELRCDPISGHTALYWYRQSLGQGPEFLIYFQGTGAADDSGLPNDRFFAVRPEGSVSTLKIQRTERGDSAVYLCASSTGSSYNEQFFGPGTRLTVL.

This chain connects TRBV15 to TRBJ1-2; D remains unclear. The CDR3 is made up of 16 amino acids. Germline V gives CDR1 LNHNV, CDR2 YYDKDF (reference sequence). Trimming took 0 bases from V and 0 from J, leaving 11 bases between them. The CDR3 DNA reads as TGTGCCACCAGCAGAGATCTTGGGCTAGCTAACTATGGCTACACCTTC. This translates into CATSRDLGLANYGYTF.

The CDR3 region is CASRENRGIYGYTF. The CDR3 DNA is TGTGCCAGCAGGGAAAACAGGGGTATCTATGGCTACACCTTC. This chain joins TRBV6-1 and TRBJ1-2, with 7 bases matching TRBD1. CDR3 size: 14 residues. V shed 6 bases and J 4 bases; nucleotides not matched to a gene: 8. Per germline, CDR1 MNHNS and CDR2 SASEGT.

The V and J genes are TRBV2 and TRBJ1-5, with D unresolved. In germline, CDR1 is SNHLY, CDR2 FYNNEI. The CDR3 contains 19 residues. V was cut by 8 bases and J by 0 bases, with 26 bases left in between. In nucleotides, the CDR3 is TGTGCCAGCCGTGGGTTTGATGGTCGGATATCTTATAGCAATCAGCCCCAGCATTTT. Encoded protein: CASRGFDGRISYSNQPQHF.

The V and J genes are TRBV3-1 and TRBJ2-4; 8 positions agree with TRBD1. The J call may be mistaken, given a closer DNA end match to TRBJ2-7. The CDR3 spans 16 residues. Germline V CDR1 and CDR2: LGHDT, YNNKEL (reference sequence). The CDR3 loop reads CASSQDLQTGGYEQYF. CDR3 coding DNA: TGTGCCAGCAGCCAAGATCTGCAAACAGGGGGCTACGAGCAGTACTTC.

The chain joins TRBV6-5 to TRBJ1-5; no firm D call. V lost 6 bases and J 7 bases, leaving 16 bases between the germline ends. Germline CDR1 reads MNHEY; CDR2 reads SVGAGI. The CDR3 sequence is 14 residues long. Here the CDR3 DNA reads TGTGCCAGCAGGGATCTTCGCGGGCTACAGCCCCAGCATTTT. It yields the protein CASRDLRGLQPQHF.

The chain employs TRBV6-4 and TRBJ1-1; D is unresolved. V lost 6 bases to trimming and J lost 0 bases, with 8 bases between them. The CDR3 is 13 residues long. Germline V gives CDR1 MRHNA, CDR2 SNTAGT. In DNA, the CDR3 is TGTGCCAGCAGCGCCTACATGAACACTGAAGCTTTCTTT. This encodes CASSAYMNTEAFF.

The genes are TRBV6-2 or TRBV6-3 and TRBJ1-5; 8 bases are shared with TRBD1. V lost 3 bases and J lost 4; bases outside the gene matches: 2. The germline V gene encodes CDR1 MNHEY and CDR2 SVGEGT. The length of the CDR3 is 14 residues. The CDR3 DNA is TGTGCCAGCAGTTATGGACAGGGTAATCAGCCCCAGCATTTT. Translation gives CASSYGQGNQPQHF.

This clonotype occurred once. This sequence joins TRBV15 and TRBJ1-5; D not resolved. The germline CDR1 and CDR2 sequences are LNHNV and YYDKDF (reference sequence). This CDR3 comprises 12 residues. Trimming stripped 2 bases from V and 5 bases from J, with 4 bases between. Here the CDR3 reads CATSRRDQPQHF. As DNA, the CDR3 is TGTGCCACCAGCAGACGGGATCAGCCCCAGCATTTT.

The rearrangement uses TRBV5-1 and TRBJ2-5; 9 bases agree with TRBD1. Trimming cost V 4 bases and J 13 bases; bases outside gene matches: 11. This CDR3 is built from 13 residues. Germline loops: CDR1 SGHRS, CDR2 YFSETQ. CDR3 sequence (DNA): TGCGCCAGCAGCCCCGGGACAGGGAGCGAGCGGTACTTC. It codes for CASSPGTGSERYF.